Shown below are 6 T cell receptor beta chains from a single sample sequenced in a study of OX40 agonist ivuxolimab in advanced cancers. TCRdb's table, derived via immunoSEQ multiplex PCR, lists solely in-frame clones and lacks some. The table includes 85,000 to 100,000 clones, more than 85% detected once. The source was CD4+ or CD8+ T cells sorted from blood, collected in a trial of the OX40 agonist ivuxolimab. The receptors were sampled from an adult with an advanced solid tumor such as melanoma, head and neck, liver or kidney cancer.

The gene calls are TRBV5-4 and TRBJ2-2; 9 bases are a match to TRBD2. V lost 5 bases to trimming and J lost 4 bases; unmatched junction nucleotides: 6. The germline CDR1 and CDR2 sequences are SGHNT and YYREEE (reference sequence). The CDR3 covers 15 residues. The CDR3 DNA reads TGTGCCAGCAGTAGCGGGAGTCGGGTCACCGGGGAGCTGTTTTTT. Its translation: CASSSGSRVTGELFF.

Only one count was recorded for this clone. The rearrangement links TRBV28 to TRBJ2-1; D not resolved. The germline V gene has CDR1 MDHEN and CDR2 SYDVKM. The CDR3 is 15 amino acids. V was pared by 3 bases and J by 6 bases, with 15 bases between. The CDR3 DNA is TGTGCCAGCAGTTTTCGGCGCCAGGTAGTCAATGAGCAGTTCTTC. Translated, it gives CASSFRRQVVNEQFF.

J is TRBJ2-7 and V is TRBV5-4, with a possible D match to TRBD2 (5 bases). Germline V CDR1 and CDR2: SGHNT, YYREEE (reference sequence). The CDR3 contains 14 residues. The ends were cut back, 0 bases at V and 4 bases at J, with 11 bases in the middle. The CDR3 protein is CASSLGGAEYEQYF. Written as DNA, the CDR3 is TGTGCCAGCAGCTTGGGGGGAGCTGAATACGAGCAGTACTTC.

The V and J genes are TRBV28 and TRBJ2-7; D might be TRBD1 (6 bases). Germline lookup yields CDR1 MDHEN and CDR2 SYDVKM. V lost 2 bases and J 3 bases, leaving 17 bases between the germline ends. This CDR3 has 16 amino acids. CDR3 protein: CASSLQGPNRGYEQYF. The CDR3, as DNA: TGTGCCAGCAGTTTACAGGGGCCCAATCGTGGCTACGAGCAGTACTTC.

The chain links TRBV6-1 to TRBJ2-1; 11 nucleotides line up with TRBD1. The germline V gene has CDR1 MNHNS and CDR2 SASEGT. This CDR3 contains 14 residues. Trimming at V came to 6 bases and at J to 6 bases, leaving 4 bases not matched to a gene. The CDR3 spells CASSRDRGSNEQFF. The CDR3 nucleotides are TGTGCCAGCAGCCGGGACAGGGGGTCCAATGAGCAGTTCTTC.

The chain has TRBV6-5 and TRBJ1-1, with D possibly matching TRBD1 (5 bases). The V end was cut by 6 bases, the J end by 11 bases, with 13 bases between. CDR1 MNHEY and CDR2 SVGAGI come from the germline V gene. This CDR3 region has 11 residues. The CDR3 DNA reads TGTGCCAGCAGCTACCAGGGTAGGGCTTTCTTT. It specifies CASSYQGRAFF.